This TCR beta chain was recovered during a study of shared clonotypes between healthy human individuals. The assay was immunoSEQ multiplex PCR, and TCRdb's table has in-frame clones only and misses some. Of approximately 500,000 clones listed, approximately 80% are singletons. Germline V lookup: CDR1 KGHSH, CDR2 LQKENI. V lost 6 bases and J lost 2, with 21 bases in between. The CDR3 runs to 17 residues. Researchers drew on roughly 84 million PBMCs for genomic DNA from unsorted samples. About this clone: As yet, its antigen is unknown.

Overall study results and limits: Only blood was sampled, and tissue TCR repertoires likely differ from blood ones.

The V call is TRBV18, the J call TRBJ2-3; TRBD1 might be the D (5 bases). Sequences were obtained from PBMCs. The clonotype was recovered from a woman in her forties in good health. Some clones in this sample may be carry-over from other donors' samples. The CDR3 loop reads CASSPPVWGRSTDTQYF. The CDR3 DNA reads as TGTGCCAGCTCCCCCCCAGTTTGGGGCCGCTCCACAGATACGCAGTATTTT.